This is a list of T cell receptor beta chains from one sample in a study of cytomegalovirus exposure and HLA in healthy donors. Clones were sequenced by immunoSEQ multiplex PCR, and TCRdb holds only the in-frame ones, with some missing. Of fewer than 100,000 clones detected, around 74% appear once; the ten largest clones hold less than 9%. The sequencing input was PBMCs. The receptors were gathered from a man in his forties or fifties in good health and CMV-seropositive. The CDR3 runs from the conserved cysteine through the conserved F or W. A D gene is named only where the DNA matches it firmly. Expanded clones are given a class, and other clones once, few, many or no size at all.

TRBV7-9	TRBJ2-1	TRBD1	18	NA	CSSSSPTGLPSSYNEQFF	TGTTCCAGCAGCTCCCCGACAGGGCTTCCGAGCTCCTACAATGAGCAGTTCTTC
TRBV5-8	TRBJ2-3	TRBD1	15	NA	CASSSRTGRVDTQYF	TGTGCCAGCAGCAGTCGGACAGGGCGTGTTGATACGCAGTATTTT
TRBV6-1	TRBJ2-7	NA	16	NA	CASSEPLRVGYYEQYF	TGTGCCAGCAGTGAACCCTTGAGGGTAGGCTACTACGAGCAGTACTTC
TRBV7-9	TRBJ1-6	NA	13	NA	CASRQSQVDPLHF	TGTGCCAGCAGGCAATCACAGGTCGATCCCCTCCACTTT
TRBV28	TRBJ2-5	TRBD2	15	NA	CASSFISGSWETQYF	TGTGCCAGCAGTTTTATCAGCGGGAGTTGGGAGACCCAGTACTTC
TRBV13	TRBJ2-7	TRBD1	16	few	CASSLGMDRGLGEQYF	TGTGCCAGCAGCTTAGGGATGGACAGGGGGCTTGGGGAGCAGTACTTC
TRBV7-2	TRBJ1-4	TRBD1	14	NA	CASSTLGQGEKLFF	TGTGCCAGCAGCACGCTCGGACAGGGGGAAAAACTGTTTTTT
TRBV13	TRBJ2-7	NA	15	NA	CASSPPSGPSYEQYF	TGTGCCAGCAGCCCACCCAGCGGCCCCTCCTACGAGCAGTACTTC
TRBV13	TRBJ1-5	NA	16	few	CASSESTGRLEQPQHF	TGTGCCAGCAGTGAAAGTACTGGGCGCCTGGAACAGCCCCAGCATTTT
TRBV21-1	TRBJ1-5	NA	17	NA	CASSNWGQAYSNQPQHF	TGTGCCAGCAGCAACTGGGGACAGGCGTATAGCAATCAGCCCCAGCATTTT
TRBV2	TRBJ2-3	TRBD2	14	NA	CASTGGKGTDTQYF	TGTGCCAGCACGGGGGGAAAGGGCACAGATACGCAGTATTTT
TRBV4-2	TRBJ2-5	NA	14	NA	CASSQDQVAKTQYF	TGTGCCAGCAGCCAAGACCAGGTTGCGAAGACCCAGTACTTC
TRBV7-2	TRBJ1-4	TRBD1	15	NA	CASSLSDRVGEKLFF	TGTGCCAGCAGCCTCTCGGACAGGGTAGGGGAAAAACTGTTTTTT
TRBV7-2	TRBJ2-3	TRBD1	16	NA	CASSLGDRVSTDTQYF	TGTGCCAGCAGCTTAGGGGACAGGGTTAGCACAGATACGCAGTATTTT
TRBV14	TRBJ2-4	NA	15	NA	CASSQDPRSRNIQYF	TGTGCCAGCAGCCAAGATCCGAGAAGTAGAAACATTCAGTACTTC
TRBV5-4	TRBJ1-2	NA	15	NA	CASSLRSKGNYGYTF	TGTGCCAGCAGCCTGAGATCAAAGGGGAACTATGGCTACACCTTC
TRBV29-1	TRBJ2-3	NA	16	NA	CSVPGGQASWGDTQYF	TGCAGCGTCCCAGGCGGGCAGGCATCCTGGGGAGATACGCAGTATTTT
TRBV5-1	TRBJ2-3	TRBD2	16	NA	CASSLESSGGTDTQYF	TGCGCCAGCAGCTTGGAGTCTAGCGGGGGAACAGATACGCAGTATTTT
TRBV5-8	TRBJ1-1	TRBD1	15	NA	CASSLRQGRNTEAFF	TGTGCCAGCAGCTTAAGACAGGGTCGGAACACTGAAGCTTTCTTT
TRBV10-1	TRBJ2-2	TRBD1	14	NA	CASSGQGNTGELFF	TGCGCCAGCAGTGGACAGGGGAACACCGGGGAGCTGTTTTTT
TRBV9	TRBJ1-1	NA	15	NA	CASSLGGAGNTEAFF	TGTGCCAGCAGCTTGGGGGGGGCGGGGAACACTGAAGCTTTCTTT
TRBV19	TRBJ1-4	NA	14	NA	CASSLRGPNEKLFF	TGTGCCAGTTCTCTCAGGGGACCTAATGAAAAACTGTTTTTT
TRBV4-1	TRBJ1-3	NA	16	NA	CASSPAGQGSGNTIYF	TGCGCCAGCAGCCCCGCCGGGCAGGGCTCTGGAAACACCATATATTTT
TRBV10-2	TRBJ1-5	NA	15	once	CASSSGAGSNQPQHF	TGCGCCAGCAGCTCTGGGGCCGGCAGCAATCAGCCCCAGCATTTT
TRBV5-4	TRBJ1-1	TRBD1	12	NA	CASSLQGAQAFF	TGTGCCAGCAGCCTACAGGGGGCGCAGGCTTTCTTT
TRBV19	TRBJ2-2	NA	14	NA	CASSPQGYTGELFF	TGTGCCAGTAGCCCCCAGGGGTACACCGGGGAGCTGTTTTTT
TRBV6-1	TRBJ2-7	TRBD1	15	NA	CASTPPTGWHHEQYF	TGTGCCAGCACCCCACCGACAGGGTGGCACCACGAGCAGTACTTC
TRBV28	TRBJ2-3	TRBD2	16	NA	CASSLLASGSSDTQYF	TGTGCCAGCAGTTTACTTGCTAGCGGGAGCTCAGATACGCAGTATTTT
TRBV25-1	TRBJ2-3	TRBD1	13	NA	CASGGQGADTQYF	TGTGCCAGCGGGGGACAGGGGGCCGATACGCAGTATTTT
TRBV7-6	TRBJ2-2	NA	15	NA	CASSPTLESTGELFF	TGTGCCAGCAGCCCCACCCTAGAATCCACCGGGGAGCTGTTTTTT
TRBV7-9	TRBJ2-7	NA	15	NA	CASTPTGGTGNEQYF	TGTGCCAGCACCCCAACGGGGGGGACAGGGAACGAGCAGTACTTC
TRBV19	TRBJ1-1	NA	13	few	CASSISRGTEAFF	TGTGCCAGTAGTATAAGTAGGGGCACTGAAGCTTTCTTT
TRBV6-1	TRBJ2-2	NA	14	NA	CASSRRVNTGELFF	TGTGCCAGCAGTCGACGGGTGAACACCGGGGAGCTGTTTTTT